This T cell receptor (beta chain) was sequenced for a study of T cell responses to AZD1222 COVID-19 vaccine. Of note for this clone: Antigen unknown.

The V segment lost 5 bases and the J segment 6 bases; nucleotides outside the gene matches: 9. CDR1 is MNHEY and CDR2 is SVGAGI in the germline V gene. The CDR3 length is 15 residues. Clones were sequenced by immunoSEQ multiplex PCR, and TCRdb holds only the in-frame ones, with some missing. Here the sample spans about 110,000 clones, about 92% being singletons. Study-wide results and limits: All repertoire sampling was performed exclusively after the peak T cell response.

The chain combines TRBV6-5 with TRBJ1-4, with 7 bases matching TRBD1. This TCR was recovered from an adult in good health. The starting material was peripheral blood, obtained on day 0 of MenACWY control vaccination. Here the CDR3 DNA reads TGTGCCAGCAGTCCACTCCCCGACAGGGATGAAAAACTGTTTTTT. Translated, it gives CASSPLPDRDEKLFF.